This T cell receptor (beta chain) was captured by sequencing in a study of regulatory T cells in long-lasting Graves disease. TCR beta libraries were built with iRepertoire HTBI primers and Arm-PCR of CDR3 regions. Per the original methods: Samples revealed under 65 TRBV and 14 TRBJ segments. Via MiXCR, TCRdb re-called the multiplex PCR reads, giving one row per CDR3 protein. It is TCRdb's table, rather than the study itself, that gives the V and J calls and clone size. The sample has fewer than 450,000 distinct CDR3 sequences, around 20% seen once. In germline, CDR1 is GTSNPN, CDR2 SVGIG (reference sequence). The V and J ends lost 0 bases and 0 bases, in that order; junction bases with no gene match: 1. The CDR3 runs 15 residues. Stated time point: persistent/refractory GD, antithyroid drugs over 5 years with positive TRAb. Isolated PBMC RNA provided the starting material for the TCR library.

The origin of this receptor is a female donor with Graves disease. The source was peripheral blood mononuclear cells (PBMCs), collected when the disease was refractory, from a patient treated with antithyroid drugs. The rearrangement links TRBV30 to TRBJ2-3, with TRBD2 identical over 9 bases. The CDR3 bases are TGTGCCTGGAGTGTAGGGACTAGCAGCACAGATACGCAGTATTTT. Encoded protein: CAWSVGTSSTDTQYF.